The 12 T cell receptor beta chains reported below all come from one sample, sequenced in a study of CD8 T cells in ankylosing spondylitis (dated by TCRdb to about 2017). The investigation overall reported the following: Blood from ankylosing spondylitis patients appeared to be characterized by a TCR beta motif made up of about 8 highly homologous amino acid variants.

The library was built by means of 5' RACE. Sequencing instrument: Illumina HiSeq 2500. In-frame beta chains were kept once TCRdb had trimmed the public reads at Q25 with fastp and called clones with MiXCR. Each entry merges the rows of one CDR3 protein and shows their most common DNA and genes. The sample table holds fewer than 750,000 distinct CDR3 sequences, of which about 20% were seen once. The ten largest clones add up to over 15% of the sample. Their target antigens are unknown. Sequencing was done on a sample of blood, either unsorted or a sorted T cell fraction (not recorded which). Source of these receptors: a male donor with ankylosing spondylitis.

The chain couples TRBV6-5 to TRBJ1-1, with D tentatively TRBD1 (6 bases). CDR1 and CDR2 (germline): MNHEY, SVGAGI. V dropped 6 bases and J dropped 0 bases, with 17 bases sitting between them. The CDR3 totals 16 residues. The DNA for the CDR3 is TGTGCCAGCAGAGCGACAGGTGCGAGCATGAACACTGAAGCTTTCTTT. Encoded protein: CASRATGASMNTEAFF.

This clonotype was found a few times. This sequence joins TRBV11-2 and TRBJ1-1; D remains unclear. With 1 base removed from V and 0 bases from J, the gap between germline ends came to 9 bases. Looked up from germline, CDR1 is SGHAT and CDR2 is FQNNGV. The CDR3 runs to 15 residues. CDR3 nucleotides: TGTGCCAGCAGCTTAGCCGGTCTTCTGAACACTGAAGCTTTCTTT. It is translated as CASSLAGLLNTEAFF.

This clonotype was seen only a few times. The chain combines TRBV20-1 with TRBJ2-5; TRBD2 aligns across 7 bases. This CDR3 is 14 amino acids long. V was pared by 4 bases and J by 4 bases, with 9 bases of the junction left unmatched. The V gene's germline CDR1 is DFQATT and CDR2 SNEGSKA (reference sequence). CDR3 nucleotide sequence: TGCAGTGCTACGCGGACTAGAGGAGGAGAGACCCAGTACTTC. Residues: CSATRTRGGETQYF.

This clonotype was detected a few times. This chain uses TRBV5-1 with TRBJ2-1; D might be TRBD2 (5 bases). V lost 0 bases, J lost 6 bases, and 13 bases lay in between. The CDR3 has 15 amino acids. Germline CDR1 is SGHRS and CDR2 is YFSETQ. The CDR3 reads CASSLADHGGNEQFF. The DNA for the CDR3 is TGCGCCAGCAGCTTGGCGGACCACGGAGGCAATGAGCAGTTCTTC.

The V gene is TRBV3-1, the J gene TRBJ2-2; D ambiguous. Germline V gene lookup returns CDR1 LGHDT and CDR2 YNNKEL (reference sequence). V gave up 1 base and J gave up 6 bases, with 3 bases separating them. This CDR3 has 12 residues. The CDR3 protein is CASSQVPGELFF. Here the CDR3 DNA reads TGTGCCAGCAGCCAAGTCCCCGGGGAGCTGTTTTTT. The full variable domain, its missing parts supplied by reference TRBV3-1 and TRBJ2-2, is DTAVSQTPKYLVTQMGNDKSIKCEQNLGHDTMYWYKQDSKKFLKIMFSYNNKELIINETVPNRFSPKSPDKAHLNLHINSLELGDSAVYFCASSQVPGELFFGEGSRLTVL.

This sequence joins TRBV20-1 and TRBJ2-2, with TRBD2 matching over 8 bases. The CDR3 spans 13 residues. Trimming took 6 bases from V and 7 from J; bases not matched to a gene: 7. Germline values: CDR1 DFQATT, CDR2 SNEGSKA (reference sequence). CDR3 amino acids: CSAERGPLGELFF. CDR3 nucleotide sequence: TGCAGTGCCGAGCGGGGGCCCCTCGGGGAGCTGTTTTTT.

The rearrangement uses TRBV4-3 and TRBJ2-1, with TRBD2 identical over 13 bases. The CDR3 sequence is 16 residues long. Germline CDR1 is LGHNA and CDR2 is YSLEER. V shed 3 bases and J 6 bases; nucleotides not matched to a gene: 5. The CDR3 protein is CASSHGLAGVPNEQFF. Here the CDR3 DNA reads TGCGCCAGCAGCCATGGACTAGCGGGAGTCCCCAATGAGCAGTTCTTC.

This chain joins TRBV12-3 or TRBV12-4 and TRBJ1-4; possible D gene TRBD1, 6 bases. The V end was cut by 5 bases, the J end by 7 bases, with 23 bases between. The CDR3 sequence is 17 residues long. CDR3 region: CASSPGDRRSGIEKLFF. The CDR3 DNA sequence: TGTGCCAGCAGTCCCGGTGACAGGCGCTCGGGGATTGAAAAACTGTTTTTT.

This clonotype came up a few times. DNA for the CDR3: TGCAGCGTTGAGGACAGGGGCGCCACTGAAGCTTTCTTT. Residues: CSVEDRGATEAFF. The chain carries TRBV29-1 and TRBJ1-1; 9 bases match TRBD1. CDR1 is SQVTM, CDR2 ANQGSEA, per germline. This CDR3 spans 13 amino acids. V was clipped by 3 bases and J by 4 bases; unmatched bases: 3.

This clonotype was counted once. The chain recombines TRBV11-1 with TRBJ2-5, with TRBD2 as a possible D gene (7 bases). The V end lost 6 bases, the J end lost 2 bases, and 19 bases lay between the germline ends. The CDR3 has 16 residues. Germline V gene lookup returns CDR1 SGHAT and CDR2 FQDESV (reference sequence). DNA for the CDR3: TGTGCCAGCAGACCCCTCTGGGGGGGCGAACAAGAGACCCAGTACTTC. This codes for CASRPLWGGEQETQYF.

This clonotype turned up a few times. The chain employs TRBV19 and TRBJ1-6; no reliable D call. The CDR3 sequence is 14 residues long. The V end lost 5 bases, the J end lost 7 bases, and 12 bases lay between the germline ends. Germline V lookup: CDR1 LNHDA, CDR2 SQIVND (reference sequence). CDR3 sequence: CASSPGPLNSPLHF. DNA of the CDR3: TGTGCCAGTAGTCCGGGCCCCCTGAATTCACCCCTCCACTTT.

CDR3 amino acids: CASSSRDGLNTEAFF. The CDR3 nucleotides are TGTGCCAGCAGCTCCCGGGACGGATTGAACACTGAAGCTTTCTTT. The V gene is TRBV7-9, the J gene TRBJ1-1; maybe TRBD1 (5 bases). The CDR3 has 15 amino acids. The germline gives CDR1 SEHNR, CDR2 FQNEAQ (reference sequence). The V gene lost 4 bases and the J gene lost 0 bases, with 12 bases spanning the gap.